This TCR beta chain is from a study of blood T cell repertoires in COVID-19. The germline CDR1 and CDR2 sequences are SGHTA and FQGNSA. V dropped 7 bases and J dropped 4 bases, with 22 bases sitting between them. This CDR3 contains 16 residues. The repertoire was sequenced with immunoSEQ multiplex PCR; TCRdb's copy has only in-frame clones and lacks some. The top ten hold less than 2.5% of the sample, which has 310,000 or so clones, around 86% seen once. The V and J genes are TRBV7-2 and TRBJ1-1, with a weak D call TRBD1 (5 bases). This sequence originates from a woman under 40 who had recovered from COVID-19. The sequencing input was peripheral blood. The CDR3 sequence is CASTTQGGRSGTEAFF. The CDR3 DNA sequence: TGTGCCAGCACCACCCAGGGAGGGAGATCGGGCACTGAAGCTTTCTTT.